Listed here are 30 T cell receptor beta chains from one sample, sequenced in a study of cytomegalovirus exposure and HLA in healthy donors (dated by TCRdb to the late 2010s). Libraries were prepared through the immunoSEQ multiplex PCR assay. For the multiplex PCR, a mixture combining 60 forward primers for TCR Vbeta segments and 13 reverse primers for TCR Jbeta segments was used. In its TCRdb copy, this immuneACCESS table keeps in-frame sequences only and misses some clones. Where compared with another copy, unresolved V genes explain less than half of these, and the others have no known cause. This sample has about 82,000 clones in its table, and roughly 9.1% of those were observed once. The ten top clones hold more than 20% of the sample. The specimen sequenced was PBMCs. Every receptor here comes from a man in his fifties or sixties in good health and CMV-seropositive.

The chain uses TRBV7-3 and TRBJ2-5; 7 bases are shared with TRBD2. V lost 6 bases to trimming and J lost 1 base; unmatched junction nucleotides: 2. The length of the CDR3 is 13 residues. Germline CDR1 is SGHTA and CDR2 is FQGTGA. Written as DNA, the CDR3 is TGTGCCAGCAGTCGACTAGCCCAAGAGACCCAGTACTTC. Translating it yields CASSRLAQETQYF.

The chain couples TRBV29-1 to TRBJ1-5; D gene uncertain. Trimming cost V 5 bases and J 0 bases, with 8 bases left between them. The germline V gene has CDR1 SQVTM and CDR2 ANQGSEA. The length of the CDR3 is 13 residues. CDR3 coding DNA: TGCAGCGTTACGAGTGATAGCAATCAGCCCCAGCATTTT. Amino acids: CSVTSDSNQPQHF.

This clone was counted between two and nine times. The chain joins TRBV18 to TRBJ2-1, with TRBD2 as a possible D gene (6 bases). The CDR3 is 14 residues long. The germline V and J ends were trimmed by 0 bases and 10 bases, with 13 bases remaining between them. Germline CDR1 reads KGHSH; CDR2 reads LQKENI. The CDR3 protein is CASSPPYPAGEQFF. CDR3 bases: TGTGCCAGCTCACCACCGTACCCCGCGGGGGAGCAGTTCTTC.

The chain couples TRBV5-4 to TRBJ1-5; D uncertain. This CDR3 has 13 amino acids. Germline V gives CDR1 SGHNT, CDR2 YYREEE (reference sequence). V shed 3 bases and J shed 2 bases, with 6 bases lying between them. CDR3: CASSSSGNQPQHF. The CDR3 nucleotides read TGTGCCAGCAGCTCGAGCGGCAATCAGCCCCAGCATTTT.

The chain has TRBV7-9 and TRBJ1-2; 10 nucleotides align to TRBD1. Germline CDR1 and CDR2: SEHNR and FQNEAQ (reference sequence). Losses at the gene ends were 2 bases for V and 10 bases for J; bases not matched to a gene: 10. The CDR3 totals 15 residues. CDR3 in DNA: TGTGCCAGCAGCTTACTCCCCGGGACAGGGGATGACTACACCTTC. Protein sequence: CASSLLPGTGDDYTF. The complete variable domain, with remaining parts taken from reference TRBV7-9 and TRBJ1-2, reads DTGVSQNPRHKITKRGQNVTFRCDPISEHNRLYWYRQTLGQGPEFLTYFQNEAQLEKSRLLSDRFSAERPKGSFSTLEIQRTEQGDSAMYLCASSLLPGTGDDYTFGSGTRLTVV.

V is TRBV27 and J is TRBJ2-5, with TRBD1 matching over 10 bases. CDR3 size: 14 residues. From germline, CDR1 is MNHEY and CDR2 SMNVEV (reference sequence). The trim removed 5 bases at V and 2 bases at J, leaving 2 bases unmatched. The CDR3 DNA reads TGTGCCAGCAGTGCGGACAGGGGGCAAGAGACCCAGTACTTC. It yields the protein CASSADRGQETQYF.

The chain recombines TRBV30 with TRBJ2-3; a possible D gene is TRBD2 (6 bases). The length of the CDR3 is 15 residues. Trimming removed 5 bases at V and 5 bases at J, with 20 bases between. Per germline, CDR1 GTSNPN and CDR2 SVGIG (reference sequence). In DNA, the CDR3 is TGTGCCTGGGGAATGGCAGGGAGGATAGGAGATACGCAGTATTTT. It is translated as CAWGMAGRIGDTQYF.

The chain recombines TRBV30 with TRBJ1-1; D perhaps matches TRBD1 (5 bases). Germline V lookup: CDR1 GTSNPN, CDR2 SVGIG (reference sequence). Trimming removed 3 bases at V and 1 base at J, with 9 bases between. The CDR3 runs to 13 residues. The CDR3 protein is CAWSHRTNTEAFF. In DNA form, the CDR3 reads TGTGCCTGGAGCCACAGGACGAACACTGAAGCTTTCTTT.

This clone was detected a few times. This chain uses TRBV6-5 with TRBJ2-2, with 7 nucleotides matching TRBD1. The trim removed 6 bases at V and 6 bases at J, leaving 4 bases unmatched. In germline, CDR1 is MNHEY, CDR2 SVGAGI. The CDR3 loop spans 13 amino acids. CDR3 sequence (DNA): TGTGCCAGCAGAAAGGGGGCCTCCGGGGAGCTGTTTTTT. This sequence encodes CASRKGASGELFF.

J is TRBJ2-5 and V is TRBV19; 8 bases fit TRBD1. The V and J ends lost 5 bases and 3 bases, in that order; junction bases with no gene match: 8. Germline CDR1 and CDR2: LNHDA and SQIVND (reference sequence). The CDR3 has 15 amino acids. CDR3 loop: CASSEQGVGEETQYF. CDR3 DNA: TGTGCCAGTAGTGAACAGGGGGTTGGTGAAGAGACCCAGTACTTC.

This clone was counted between two and nine times. The same CDR3 can be traced to other DNA sequences in this sample. The chain carries TRBV30 and TRBJ2-7, with TRBD1 as a possible D gene (6 bases). V was clipped by 2 bases and J by 6 bases, with 11 bases between them. This CDR3 has 12 amino acids. Germline V CDR1 and CDR2: GTSNPN, SVGIG (reference sequence). The CDR3 region has the DNA TGTGCCTGGAGTATACAGGGTACCGAGCAGTACGTC. Translation gives CAWSIQGTEQYV.

In this sample, this clone turned up a few times. The J gene is TRBJ2-7, the V gene TRBV11-2, with TRBD2 matching 8 bases. V lost 1 base to trimming and J lost 4 bases; unmatched junction nucleotides: 9. Germline V lookup: CDR1 SGHAT, CDR2 FQNNGV. The CDR3 sequence is 16 residues long. The CDR3 here is CASSLADRGLVYEQYF. DNA for the CDR3: TGTGCCAGCAGCTTAGCCGACCGGGGACTAGTTTACGAGCAGTACTTC.

The chain carries TRBV19 and TRBJ1-4; 10 bases are a match to TRBD1. J gave up 3 bases and V 5 bases, and 9 bases lay outside the gene matches. Germline V gene lookup returns CDR1 LNHDA and CDR2 SQIVND (reference sequence). The CDR3 is 17 residues long. The CDR3 DNA reads TGTGCCAGTAGTTCCAGACAGGGGGCGCGTTCTAATGAAAAACTGTTTTTT. As protein: CASSSRQGARSNEKLFF.

This clone was recorded a few times. The gene calls are TRBV11-1 and TRBJ2-5, with 16 positions matching TRBD2. CDR1 and CDR2 (germline): SGHAT, FQDESV (reference sequence). The V segment lost 5 bases and the J segment 5 bases; nucleotides outside the gene matches: 5. This CDR3 contains 16 residues. The DNA for the CDR3 is TGTGCCAGCAGCCATGCGGGACTAGCGGGGGGGGAGACCCAGTACTTC. It encodes CASSHAGLAGGETQYF.

This chain connects TRBV29-1 to TRBJ1-1; D remains unclear. Looked up from germline, CDR1 is SQVTM and CDR2 is ANQGSEA. Between the trimmed V and J ends, which lost 8 bases and 4 bases, there was a span of 14 bases. The CDR3 is made up of 12 amino acids. The CDR3 region has the DNA TGCAGCTCCCATCAGGCAGGCACTGAAGCTTTCTTT. Residues: CSSHQAGTEAFF.

There are a few counts of this clone. The chain recombines TRBV29-1 with TRBJ1-1, with TRBD1 as a possible D gene (6 bases). The CDR3 has 12 amino acids. V was trimmed by 7 bases and J by 4 bases, leaving 13 bases between them. In germline, CDR1 is SQVTM, CDR2 ANQGSEA. CDR3 sequence (DNA): TGCAGCGCCACTCAGGGGAGCACTGAAGCTTTCTTT. It specifies CSATQGSTEAFF.

This chain uses TRBV11-3 with TRBJ1-4, with D perhaps TRBD1 (6 bases). V lost 8 bases and J 16 bases, leaving 23 bases between the germline ends. CDR1 SGHNT and CDR2 YENEEA come from the germline V gene. This CDR3 is 13 amino acids long. Here the CDR3 reads CASGPSGEGSRFF. CDR3 DNA: TGTGCCAGCGGACCATCAGGGGAGGGGAGTAGGTTTTTT.

The V and J genes are TRBV5-6 and TRBJ1-5; possible D gene TRBD1, 6 bases. The length of the CDR3 is 15 residues. V gave up 0 bases and J gave up 5 bases, with 12 bases separating them. CDR1 is SGHDT, CDR2 YYEEEE, per germline. CDR3 amino acids: CASSLGSGADQPQHF. The CDR3 DNA follows: TGTGCCAGCAGCTTGGGGTCAGGGGCTGATCAGCCCCAGCATTTT.

This chain connects TRBV6-5 to TRBJ2-2, with D possibly matching TRBD1 (5 bases). CDR1 is MNHEY, CDR2 SVGAGI, per germline. Trimming cost V 4 bases and J 1 base, with 7 bases left between them. The CDR3 contains 14 residues. CDR3 bases: TGTGCCAGCAGTTTTACAGGGAACACCGGGGAGCTGTTTTTT. Amino acid sequence: CASSFTGNTGELFF.

V usage is TRBV5-1 and J usage is TRBJ2-1; D is undetermined. Germline V gene sequence: CDR1 SGHRS, CDR2 YFSETQ. The ends were cut back, 0 bases at V and 6 bases at J, with 13 bases in the middle. CDR3 length: 15 residues. CDR3 protein: CASSLDGGRSNEQFF. CDR3 bases: TGCGCCAGCAGCTTGGATGGCGGCCGAAGCAATGAGCAGTTCTTC.

The CDR3 reads CASSLEGASGYEQYF. CDR3 nucleotides: TGTGCCAGCAGCTTAGAAGGGGCTAGCGGGTACGAGCAGTACTTC. This chain connects TRBV7-2 to TRBJ2-7, with 8 bases that match TRBD2. This CDR3 has 15 residues. CDR1 is SGHTA and CDR2 is FQGNSA in the germline V gene. J was trimmed by 4 bases and V by 1 base; bases with no gene match: 6.

This clone was observed a few times. The gene calls are TRBV13 and TRBJ2-5; a possible D gene is TRBD2 (5 bases). The V end was cut by 5 bases, the J end by 4 bases, with 8 bases between. This CDR3 spans 12 amino acids. From germline, CDR1 is PRHDT and CDR2 FYEKMQ (reference sequence). The CDR3 spells CASSPAGETQYF. In nucleotides, the CDR3 is TGTGCCAGCAGCCCTGCGGGAGAGACCCAGTACTTC.

The genes are TRBV9 and TRBJ2-1, with 11 bases matching TRBD2. Germline CDR1 SGDLS, CDR2 YYNGEE. The CDR3 runs 15 residues. J lost 7 bases, V lost 4 bases, and 7 bases had no gene match. CDR3: CASSLVLAGANEQFF. For the CDR3, the DNA is TGTGCCAGCAGCCTGGTACTAGCGGGAGCAAATGAGCAGTTCTTC.

This chain joins TRBV7-9 and TRBJ2-3; D may be TRBD2 (5 bases). Trimming removed 6 bases at V and 10 bases at J, with 14 bases between. Germline CDR1 is SEHNR and CDR2 is FQNEAQ (reference sequence). The CDR3 length is 12 residues. Written as DNA, the CDR3 is TGTGCCAGCAGTTCCGACTATATGGCGCAGTATTTT. Its translation is CASSSDYMAQYF.

This clone was seen more than once but under ten times. The chain joins TRBV18 to TRBJ2-2; D is perhaps TRBD1 (6 bases). The CDR3 length is 15 residues. The germline V gene has CDR1 KGHSH and CDR2 LQKENI. V was pared by 3 bases and J by 3 bases, with 11 bases between. In nucleotides, the CDR3 is TGTGCCAGCTCACCCCGGACAGACTACACCGGGGAGCTGTTTTTT. Its protein product is CASSPRTDYTGELFF. Complete variable domain (other parts from reference TRBV18 and TRBJ2-2): NAGVMQNPRHLVRRRGQEARLRCSPMKGHSHVYWYRQLPEEGLKFMVYLQKENIIDESGMPKERFSAEFPKEGPSILRIQQVVRGDSAAYFCASSPRTDYTGELFFGEGSRLTVL.

The chain links TRBV7-2 to TRBJ2-5, with 7 bases identical to TRBD2. The last part of the DNA fits TRBJ2-7 better; the J call may be wrong. The length of the CDR3 is 17 residues. CDR1 SGHTA and CDR2 FQGNSA come from the germline V gene. The CDR3 DNA reads TGTGCCAGCACCCCAATGGGCCCCGACCGCGGGGGCTACGAGCAGTACTTC. It translates to CASTPMGPDRGGYEQYF.

This clone was recorded a few times. The rearrangement joins TRBV27 to TRBJ2-5; perhaps TRBD1 as D (5 bases). The germline V gene has CDR1 MNHEY and CDR2 SMNVEV (reference sequence). V lost 5 bases and J lost 2, with 9 bases in between. The CDR3 length is 13 residues. CDR3 protein: CASSTGLQETQYF. The CDR3 DNA is TGTGCCAGCAGTACAGGTTTGCAAGAGACCCAGTACTTC.

The CDR3 here is CASSRDSFTDTQYF. CDR3 bases: TGTGCCAGCAGCCGGGACTCCTTCACAGATACGCAGTATTTT. This chain uses TRBV5-4 with TRBJ2-3; possible D gene TRBD2, 6 bases. Between the trimmed V and J ends, which lost 4 bases and 2 bases, there was a span of 11 bases. Germline CDR1 is SGHNT and CDR2 is YYREEE (reference sequence). CDR3 length: 14 amino acids. The full variable domain, with the rest looked up from reference TRBV5-4 and TRBJ2-3, is ETGVTQSPTHLIKTRGQQVTLRCSSQSGHNTVSWYQQALGQGPQFIFQYYREEENGRGNFPPRFSGLQFPNYSSELNVNALELDDSALYLCASSRDSFTDTQYFGPGTRLTVL.

In its sample, this clone was seen a few times. This chain uses TRBV4-2 with TRBJ1-1; possibly TRBD1 for D (6 bases). The CDR3 is made up of 14 amino acids. V was cut by 3 bases and J by 4 bases, with 12 bases left in between. Germline V lookup: CDR1 LGHNA, CDR2 YNFKEQ. CDR3 amino acids: CASSQSPGATEAFF. The CDR3 bases are TGTGCCAGCAGCCAGTCCCCAGGGGCCACTGAAGCTTTCTTT.

The chain has TRBV11-3 and TRBJ2-1; TRBD1 matches 8 bases. CDR1 SGHNT and CDR2 YENEEA come from the germline V gene. V lost 6 bases to trimming and J lost 10 bases; unmatched junction nucleotides: 8. CDR3 length: 13 amino acids. Here the CDR3 DNA reads TGTGCCAGCAGTCAGGACAGGGTCAGCGAGCAGTTCTTC. Translation: CASSQDRVSEQFF.